Below, 7 T cell receptor beta chains from the same sample are listed, as sequenced in a study of regulatory T cells in long-lasting Graves disease (dated by TCRdb to 2020 to 2023). In light of the paper, this sample's time point label describes: newly diagnosed GD, antithyroid drugs for less than 3 months. For both TCR sequencing and RNA sequencing, RNA was extracted from PBMCs in TRIzol. The method behind the library was multiplex PCR. The reads were generated on an Illumina HiSeq 4000. CDR3 regions were amplified by Arm-PCR with iRepertoire HTBI primers to construct TCR beta libraries. TCRdb's own reprocessing of the public reads used fastp at Q25 and MiXCR and kept productive beta chains. Every distinct CDR3 protein forms one entry, paired with its most common genes and DNA. Within this sample are roughly 420,000 distinct CDR3 sequences, with 16% of them counted one time only. About 25% of the sample lies in the top ten.

These sequences were also reported in another study, on T cells in Graves' hyperthyroidism and ophthalmopathy.

Material: peripheral blood mononuclear cells (PBMCs), obtained at new diagnosis, from a patient treated with antithyroid drugs. The receptors were sampled from a woman between 18 and 29 years old with Graves disease. Donor details come from another sample of the same person, matched by shared clones.

The chain carries TRBV5-1 and TRBJ2-1; 14 nucleotides match TRBD2. From germline, CDR1 is SGHRS and CDR2 YFSETQ. This CDR3 comprises 16 residues. After removal of 5 bases from V and 10 bases from J, the junction contained 11 bases not matched to a gene. The DNA for the CDR3 is TGCGCCAGCAGTCCCGGGACTAGCGGGAGACGTAACGAGCAGTTCTTC. Translated, it gives CASSPGTSGRRNEQFF.

This clonotype was observed a handful of times. This chain joins TRBV28 and TRBJ1-2; D is ambiguous. This CDR3 contains 13 residues. Trimming shortened V by 3 bases and J by 8 bases, and 13 bases separated the two germline ends. Germline-derived CDR1 and CDR2 are MDHEN and SYDVKM. CDR3 coding DNA: TGTGCCAGCAGTTTTCCCAATGGTGGGGGCTACACCTTC. Translated, it gives CASSFPNGGGYTF.

This clonotype was counted at least ten times. The V and J genes are TRBV14 and TRBJ1-2, with D uncertain. CDR3 length: 13 amino acids. The germline V and J ends were trimmed by 1 base and 7 bases, with 10 bases remaining between them. CDR1 and CDR2 (germline): SGHDN, FVKESK. For the CDR3, the DNA is TGTGCCAGCAGCCAAGCCCCTAGTGGTGGCTACACCTTC. Its translation: CASSQAPSGGYTF.

The rearrangement joins TRBV4-1 to TRBJ2-2, with TRBD1 matching 7 bases. The junction had 5 bases not matched to a gene; V was cut back by 1 base and J by 0 bases. The germline gives CDR1 MGHRA, CDR2 YSYEKL. CDR3 length equals 17 residues. This chain's CDR3 is CASSQGQGAANTGELFF. CDR3 sequence (DNA): TGCGCCAGCAGCCAAGGACAGGGAGCAGCGAACACCGGGGAGCTGTTTTTT.

This clonotype has at least ten counts. The rearrangement uses TRBV28 and TRBJ2-5; 12 bases align to TRBD2. Trimming removed 4 bases from V and 5 bases from J; junction bases left unmatched: 8. CDR3 size: 16 residues. CDR1 MDHEN and CDR2 SYDVKM come from the germline V gene. The CDR3 reads CASSSLTSGRRETQYF. The CDR3 DNA is TGTGCCAGCAGTTCTCTAACTAGCGGGAGGCGGGAGACCCAGTACTTC.

This clonotype was recorded many times. The chain combines TRBV28 with TRBJ2-7, with D possibly being TRBD1 (5 bases). The CDR3 covers 13 residues. V was trimmed by 5 bases and J by 3 bases, leaving 11 bases between them. The germline V gene encodes CDR1 MDHEN and CDR2 SYDVKM. CDR3 DNA: TGTGCCAGCAGTCCTCAGGGCTTCTACGAGCAGTACTTC. This gives the protein CASSPQGFYEQYF.

The gene calls are TRBV6-1 and TRBJ2-5; D ambiguous. The CDR3 has 11 residues. Per the germline V gene, CDR1 is MNHNS and CDR2 is SASEGT. V dropped 7 bases and J dropped 4 bases, with 7 bases sitting between them. CDR3 coding DNA: TGTGCCAGCACACGTCTAGAGACCCAGTACTTC. This translates into CASTRLETQYF.